Shown below are 9 T cell receptor beta chains from a single sample sequenced in a study of cytomegalovirus exposure and HLA in healthy donors (dated by TCRdb to 2017 to 2019). Library preparation was by the immunoSEQ multiplex PCR assay. The source is immuneACCESS, and TCRdb retained only in-frame sequences with V and J called. Part of the clones is not carried over; for the studies checked, unresolved V genes explain less than half of this, and the remainder is unexplained. Across this sample there are tens of thousands of clones, with roughly 95% seen only once. In total, the top ten clones hold around 0.69% of the sample. The sequencing sample was made of PBMCs. These receptors were taken from a woman aged 18-29 years in good health and CMV-seronegative.

This clone was seen only once. The chain recombines TRBV27 with TRBJ1-2; no clear D. The CDR3 loop spans 14 amino acids. CDR1 is MNHEY and CDR2 is SMNVEV in the germline V gene (reference sequence). Trimming shortened V by 1 base and J by 2 bases, and 8 bases separated the two germline ends. CDR3 DNA sequence: TGTGCCAGCAGTTTATGGGCGGGGAACTATGGCTACACCTTC. It translates to CASSLWAGNYGYTF.

The genes are TRBV5-1 and TRBJ2-7, with TRBD1 matching 7 bases. The germline V gene has CDR1 SGHRS and CDR2 YFSETQ. V trimming: 4 bases; J trimming: 1 base; junction bases outside the gene matches: 5. The CDR3 is 14 residues long. The CDR3 DNA follows: TGCGCCAGCAGCCCCGGGACAGCATCCTACGAGCAGTACTTC. Translated: CASSPGTASYEQYF.

The chain recombines TRBV5-1 with TRBJ2-5; TRBD1 aligns across 10 bases. This CDR3 is 17 amino acids long. Germline CDR1 reads SGHRS; CDR2 reads YFSETQ. V gave up 4 bases and J gave up 4 bases; unmatched junction bases: 13. The CDR3 loop reads CASSPRGDRGTVETQYF. CDR3 DNA sequence: TGCGCCAGCAGCCCCCGGGGGGACAGGGGAACTGTAGAGACCCAGTACTTC.

This clone appeared once. The chain combines TRBV5-1 with TRBJ1-6; TRBD1 is a possible D gene (6 bases). Germline-derived CDR1 and CDR2 are SGHRS and YFSETQ. There are 13 residues in the CDR3. The V and J ends lost 7 bases and 5 bases respectively, with 10 bases between them. The CDR3 is CASRDTNNSPLHF. Written as DNA, the CDR3 is TGCGCCAGCCGGGACACGAATAATTCACCCCTCCACTTT.

This chain links TRBV28 with TRBJ1-1; D perhaps matches TRBD1 (6 bases). This CDR3 comprises 13 residues. V dropped 1 base and J dropped 8 bases, with 11 bases sitting between them. Germline CDR1 reads MDHEN; CDR2 reads SYDVKM. The CDR3 nucleotides read TGTGCCAGCAGTTTATTATTAGGGGGAGAAGCTTTCTTT. This gives the protein CASSLLLGGEAFF. The complete variable domain, with remaining parts taken from reference TRBV28 and TRBJ1-1, reads DVKVTQSSRYLVKRTGEKVFLECVQDMDHENMFWYRQDPGLGLRLIYFSYDVKMKEKGDIPEGYSVSREKKERFSLILESASTNQTSMYLCASSLLLGGEAFFGQGTRLTVV.

This chain uses TRBV6-1 with TRBJ2-7; TRBD1 might be the D (5 bases). Germline V gene sequence: CDR1 MNHNS, CDR2 SASEGT. V lost 7 bases to trimming and J lost 0 bases, with 16 bases between them. This CDR3 has 15 residues. The CDR3 region is CASIQEGARSYEQYF. The DNA for the CDR3 is TGTGCCAGCATCCAAGAAGGGGCCCGCTCCTACGAGCAGTACTTC.

This clone was counted a single time. The chain has TRBV6-5 and TRBJ2-3, with 10 bases aligning to TRBD2. Trimming cost V 6 bases and J 5 bases; bases outside gene matches: 8. Germline CDR1 and CDR2: MNHEY and SVGAGI. This CDR3 comprises 15 residues. The CDR3 reads CASRASGSFKDTQYF. The CDR3, as DNA: TGTGCCAGCAGGGCTAGCGGGAGTTTTAAAGATACGCAGTATTTT.

The CDR3 sequence is CASSQTLGGNLDEQYF. CDR3 DNA sequence: TGCGCCAGCAGTCAGACCTTGGGGGGGAATCTGGACGAGCAGTACTTC. The chain joins TRBV10-2 to TRBJ2-7, with 7 bases lining up with TRBD2. This CDR3 comprises 16 residues. Germline CDR1 and CDR2: WSHSY and SAAADI. The V and J ends lost 5 bases and 5 bases, in that order; junction bases with no gene match: 15.

This clone showed up just a few times. The chain employs TRBV30 and TRBJ1-5, with 7 bases identical to TRBD1. Germline CDR1 is GTSNPN and CDR2 is SVGIG (reference sequence). This CDR3 region has 15 residues. V lost 3 bases, J lost 0 bases, and 5 bases stayed unmatched. The CDR3 DNA is TGTGCCTGGAGCACAGGGGAACATAGCAATCAGCCCCAGCATTTT. This translates into CAWSTGEHSNQPQHF.